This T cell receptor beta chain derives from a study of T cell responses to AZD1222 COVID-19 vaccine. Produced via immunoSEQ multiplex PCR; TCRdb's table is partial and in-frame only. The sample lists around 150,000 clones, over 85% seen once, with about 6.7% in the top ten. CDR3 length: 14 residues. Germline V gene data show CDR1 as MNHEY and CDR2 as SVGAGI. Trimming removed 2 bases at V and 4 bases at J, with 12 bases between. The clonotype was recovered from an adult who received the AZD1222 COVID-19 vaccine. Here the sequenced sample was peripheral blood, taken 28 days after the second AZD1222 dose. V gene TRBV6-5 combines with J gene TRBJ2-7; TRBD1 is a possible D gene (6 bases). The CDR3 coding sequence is TGTGCCAGCAGTTACCAGCAGGGGAGTTACGAGCAGTACTTC. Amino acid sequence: CASSYQQGSYEQYF.